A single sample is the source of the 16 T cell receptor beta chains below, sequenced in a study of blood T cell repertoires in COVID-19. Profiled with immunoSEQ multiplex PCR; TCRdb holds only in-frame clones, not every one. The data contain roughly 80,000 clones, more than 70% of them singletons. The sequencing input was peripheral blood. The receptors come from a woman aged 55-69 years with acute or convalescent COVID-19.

For the CDR3, the DNA is TGTGCCAGCAGCCTTGGGGGCGGAAAAGGCTACACCTTC. Protein: CASSLGGGKGYTF. This chain connects TRBV6-4 to TRBJ1-2; D may be TRBD1 (6 bases). The CDR3 is made up of 13 amino acids. V shed 6 bases and J shed 8 bases, with 16 bases lying between them. Per germline, CDR1 MRHNA and CDR2 SNTAGT.

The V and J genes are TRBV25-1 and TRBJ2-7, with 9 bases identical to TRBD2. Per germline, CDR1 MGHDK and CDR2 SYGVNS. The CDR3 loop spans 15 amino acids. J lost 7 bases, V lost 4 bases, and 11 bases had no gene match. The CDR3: CASSALSGGRLEQYF. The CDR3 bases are TGTGCCAGCAGTGCCCTTAGCGGGGGCCGGTTGGAGCAGTACTTC.

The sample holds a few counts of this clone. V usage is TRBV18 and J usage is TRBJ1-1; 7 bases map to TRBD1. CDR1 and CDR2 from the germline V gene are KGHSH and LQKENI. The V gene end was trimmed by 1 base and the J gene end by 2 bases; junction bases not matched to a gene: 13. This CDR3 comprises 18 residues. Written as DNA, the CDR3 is TGTGCCAGCTCACCACTGCAGGGGGGAGAGCTCCAAAACACTGAAGCTTTCTTT. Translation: CASSPLQGGELQNTEAFF.

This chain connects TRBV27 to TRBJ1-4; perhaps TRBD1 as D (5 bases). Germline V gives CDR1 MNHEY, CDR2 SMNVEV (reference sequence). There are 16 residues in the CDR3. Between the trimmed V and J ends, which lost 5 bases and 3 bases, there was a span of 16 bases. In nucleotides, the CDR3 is TGTGCCAGCAGTGCCCGCGGGGGGGGGTCTAATGAAAAACTGTTTTTT. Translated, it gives CASSARGGGSNEKLFF.

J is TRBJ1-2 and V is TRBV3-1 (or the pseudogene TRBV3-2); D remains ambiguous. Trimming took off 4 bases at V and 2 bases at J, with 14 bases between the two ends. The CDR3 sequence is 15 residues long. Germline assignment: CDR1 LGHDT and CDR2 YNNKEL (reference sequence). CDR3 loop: CASSRGGGSNYGYTF. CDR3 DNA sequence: TGTGCCAGCAGCCGAGGCGGCGGCAGCAACTATGGCTACACCTTC.

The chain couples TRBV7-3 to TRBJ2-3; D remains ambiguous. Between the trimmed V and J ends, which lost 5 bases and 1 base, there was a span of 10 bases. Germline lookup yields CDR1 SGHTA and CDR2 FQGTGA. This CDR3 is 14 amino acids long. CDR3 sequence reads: CASSHDIGTDTQYF. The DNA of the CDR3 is TGTGCCAGCAGCCACGACATAGGCACAGATACGCAGTATTTT.

CDR3 loop: CASGPNTGRAANEKLFF. The CDR3 DNA is TGTGCTAGTGGGCCAAATACAGGGAGGGCGGCTAATGAAAAACTGTTTTTT. V usage is TRBV12-5 and J usage is TRBJ1-4; tentatively, D is TRBD1 (6 bases). This CDR3 is built from 17 residues. V dropped 6 bases and J dropped 3 bases, with 20 bases sitting between them. Germline V lookup: CDR1 LGHNT, CDR2 FRNRAP.

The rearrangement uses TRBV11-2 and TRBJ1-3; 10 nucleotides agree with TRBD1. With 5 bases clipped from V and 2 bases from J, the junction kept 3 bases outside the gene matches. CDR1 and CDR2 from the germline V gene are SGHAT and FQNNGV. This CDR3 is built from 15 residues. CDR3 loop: CASSPGTGAGNTIYF. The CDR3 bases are TGTGCCAGCAGCCCCGGGACAGGGGCTGGAAACACCATATATTTT.

CDR3 nucleotide sequence: TGTGCCAGCAGCCAAGATGGTGGAGTGTCCAGGGATGGCACCGGGGAGCTGTTTTTT. This translates into CASSQDGGVSRDGTGELFF. The chain employs TRBV4-2 and TRBJ2-2; D is possibly TRBD1 (5 bases). Germline V gives CDR1 LGHNA, CDR2 YNFKEQ. The CDR3 runs to 19 residues. V was cut by 0 bases and J by 4 bases, with 21 bases left in between.

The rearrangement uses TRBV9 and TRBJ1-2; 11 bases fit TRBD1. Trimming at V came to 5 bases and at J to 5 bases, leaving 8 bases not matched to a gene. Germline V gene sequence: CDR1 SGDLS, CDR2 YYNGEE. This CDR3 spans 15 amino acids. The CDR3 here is CASSSRGQGGYGYTF. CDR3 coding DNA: TGTGCCAGCAGTTCTAGGGGACAGGGGGGATATGGCTACACCTTC.

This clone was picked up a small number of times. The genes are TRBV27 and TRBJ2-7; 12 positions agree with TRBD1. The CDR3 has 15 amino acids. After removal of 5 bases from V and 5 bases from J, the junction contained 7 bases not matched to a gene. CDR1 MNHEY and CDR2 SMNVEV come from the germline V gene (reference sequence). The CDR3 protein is CASSPRDRGLHEQYF. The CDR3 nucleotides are TGTGCCAGCAGTCCGAGGGACAGGGGGCTCCACGAGCAGTACTTC.

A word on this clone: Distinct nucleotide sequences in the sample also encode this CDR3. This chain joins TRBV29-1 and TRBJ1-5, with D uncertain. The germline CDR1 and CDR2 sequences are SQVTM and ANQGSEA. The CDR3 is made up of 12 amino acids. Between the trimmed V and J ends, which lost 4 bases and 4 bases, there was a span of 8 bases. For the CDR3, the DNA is TGCAGCGTTGGACATAGTAATCAGCCCCAGCATTTT. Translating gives CSVGHSNQPQHF.

This CDR3 is CAIGLTGLVRETQYF. CDR3 nucleotides: TGTGCCATCGGTCTGACGGGACTAGTAAGAGAGACCCAGTACTTC. This chain joins TRBV10-3 and TRBJ2-5; 8 nucleotides line up with TRBD2. V lost 8 bases and J lost 4; bases outside the gene matches: 12. Germline CDR1 ENHRY, CDR2 SYGVKD. CDR3 length: 15 amino acids.

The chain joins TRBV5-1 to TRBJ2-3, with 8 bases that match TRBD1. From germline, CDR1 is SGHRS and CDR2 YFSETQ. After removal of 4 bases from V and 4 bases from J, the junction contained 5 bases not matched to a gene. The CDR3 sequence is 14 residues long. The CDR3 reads CASSTYRGADTQYF. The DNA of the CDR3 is TGCGCCAGCAGCACCTACAGGGGGGCAGATACGCAGTATTTT.

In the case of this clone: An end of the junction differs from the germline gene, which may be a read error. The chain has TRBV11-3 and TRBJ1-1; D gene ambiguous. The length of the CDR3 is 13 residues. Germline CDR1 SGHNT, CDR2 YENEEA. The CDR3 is CASSLTVNAEAFF. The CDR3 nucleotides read TGTGCCAGCAGCTTAACGGTGAACGCTGAAGCTTTCTTT.

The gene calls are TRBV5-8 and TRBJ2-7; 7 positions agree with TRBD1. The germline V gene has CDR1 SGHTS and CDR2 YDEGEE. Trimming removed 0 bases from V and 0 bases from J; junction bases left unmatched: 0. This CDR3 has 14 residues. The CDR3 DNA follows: TGTGCCAGCAGCTTGGGGGACAGCTCCTACGAGCAGTACTTC. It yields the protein CASSLGDSSYEQYF.